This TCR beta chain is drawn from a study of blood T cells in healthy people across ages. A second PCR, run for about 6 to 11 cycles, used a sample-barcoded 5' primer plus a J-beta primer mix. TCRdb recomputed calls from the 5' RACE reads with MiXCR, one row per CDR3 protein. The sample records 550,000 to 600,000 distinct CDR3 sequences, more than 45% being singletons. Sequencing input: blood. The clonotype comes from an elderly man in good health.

CDR3 bases: TGCGCCAGCAGCTTGGATCTCCTCTGGGCAGACAATAATTCACCCCTCCACTTT. It encodes CASSLDLLWADNNSPLHF. The V call is TRBV5-1, the J call TRBJ1-6; D not resolved. The V gene's germline CDR1 is SGHRS and CDR2 YFSETQ. Trimming shortened V by 0 bases and J by 5 bases, and 18 bases separated the two germline ends. CDR3 length: 18 residues.